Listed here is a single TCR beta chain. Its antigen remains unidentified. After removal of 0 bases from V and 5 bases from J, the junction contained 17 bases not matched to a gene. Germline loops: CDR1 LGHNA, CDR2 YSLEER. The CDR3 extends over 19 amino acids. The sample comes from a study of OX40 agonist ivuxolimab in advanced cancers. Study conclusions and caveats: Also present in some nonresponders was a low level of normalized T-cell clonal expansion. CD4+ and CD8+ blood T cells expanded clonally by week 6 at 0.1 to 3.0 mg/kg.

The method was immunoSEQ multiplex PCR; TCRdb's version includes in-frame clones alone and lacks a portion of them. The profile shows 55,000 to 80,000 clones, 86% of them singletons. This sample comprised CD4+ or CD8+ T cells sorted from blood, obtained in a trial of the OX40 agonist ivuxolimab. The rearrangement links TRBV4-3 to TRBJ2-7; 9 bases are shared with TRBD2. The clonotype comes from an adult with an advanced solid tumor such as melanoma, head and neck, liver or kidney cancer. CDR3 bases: TGCGCCAGCAGCCAAGATTGGGGGCCTAGCGGGGCCCCCTCACACGAGCAGTACTTC. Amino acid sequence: CASSQDWGPSGAPSHEQYF.